The entry below describes one T cell receptor (beta chain). Its binding antigen is unknown. Within one base of it there is no much larger clone, and no base qualities were kept. V and J are truncated by 1 base and 8 bases respectively, leaving an intervening sequence of 7 bases. In the germline V gene, CDR1 corresponds to SGHTA and CDR2 to FQGNSA. The CDR3 measures 12 amino acids from cysteine to phenylalanine. Only the CDR3 region is kept as DNA, spanning 36 bases read in frame from base 1. The sample belongs to a study of human T cells and chemical hapten exposure (dated by TCRdb to the early 2020s). Concerning the study at large: For sensitization, 2% DPC in acetone was applied to a roughly 2 cm by roughly 2 cm area of upper inner arm skin. Twenty-nine alopecia patients gave blood for TCR sequencing at one to four time points (pre-sensitization, 2, 6 and 24 weeks). Weekly therapeutic DPC doses were additionally applied to the scalp of patients throughout the roughly 25-week study period. Most of the patients in the cohort were female, and the cohort covered alopecia areata with under or over 50% scalp involvement, alopecia totalis and alopecia universalis. Libraries were pooled for sequencing, and per-sample TCR yields varied mainly because of small differences in library volumes within the pool. Peripheral blood TCR repertoire changes were tracked in vivo in alopecia patients during primary and secondary sensitization to the hapten diphenylcyclopropenone (DPC). Patch testing was done on the upper back using Finn chambers containing 0.01% DPC, and results were scored after 6 days according to International Contact Dermatitis Research Group standards. Blood samples were taken from patients before sensitization (week 0) and at 2, 6 and about 24 weeks after DPC sensitization.

Overall study results and their limits: Patch test score correlated positively with the number of PT1 expanded TCRs, reaching significance at thresholds 8, 16 and 32 but not at 4. The number of TCRs above 1 in 1000 frequency did not change with DPC sensitization; there was no evidence of global repertoire structure alterations. Because all patients had alopecia, a presumed autoimmune disease, the immune response of the patients might differ from that of healthy individuals. Significantly more large CDR3 similarity clusters were formed by expanded TCRs than by pre-sensitization or healthy control sets, consistent with antigen-driven responses. Repeated subsampling changed both the strength of the expansion versus patch-test correlation and the threshold at which the correlation became significant.

Per the publication, the time point label means: pre-sensitization, week 0. The treatment or condition label, as the study defines it: therapeutic diphenylcyclopropenone sensitization with weekly scalp DPC. Blood at each patch-test visit was drawn before the patch test was applied. Patients were considered eligible if aged 18 to 70, diagnosed with alopecia and deemed suitable for DPC therapy, and patients were excluded if pregnant. Total RNA was isolated from unfractionated whole blood collected in Tempus Blood RNA tubes. The library relied on RACE. This sample was sequenced with a NextSeq 500. Library preparation attached unique molecular identifiers to individual cDNA molecules for quantitative, reproducible TCR counting. For every blood RNA sample, sequencing covered both the TCR alpha and TCR beta chains. The paper's processing steps were these. The median number of TCRs per sample was around 100,000, ranging from about 20,000 to 690,600. V, J and CDR3 annotation of the TCR reads was carried out using the Decombinator software suite. To make PS versus PT1 abundance plots, every sample was subsampled to the same number of TCRs (28,000). TCRs were defined as expanded if absent before sensitization and observed at least eight times at the 2-week time point. TCRdb handled the public reads itself, with Q25 trimming in fastp and clone calling in MiXCR, and kept productive beta chains. Entries that share a CDR3 protein sequence are merged under the most common genes and DNA. These V and J calls rely on TCRdb rather than the paper's analysis. For this sample there are 100,000 to 150,000 distinct CDR3 sequences; 13% appear just once. The ten largest account for approximately 3% of the sample.

The chain was built from TRBV7-2 and TRBJ2-3; the D gene identity is not certain. The clonotype was recovered from a woman between 18 and 29 years old with alopecia areata. Some clones in this sample may be carry-over from other donors' samples. Material: whole blood, obtained in connection with sensitization to the hapten diphenylcyclopropenone (DPC). The DNA sequence reads TGTGCCAGCAGCTTAGGGCCGGGTACGCAGTATTTT. This is translated as CASSLGPGTQYF.